Presented here are 8 T cell receptor beta chains from one specimen sequenced in a study of graft-versus-host responses after intestinal transplantation. These receptors have no known antigen. Generated by immunoSEQ multiplex PCR, the TCRdb table keeps only in-frame clones and is missing some. Of about 80,000 clones in the sample, approximately 88% were seen once. The sample consisted of unstimulated CD4+ T cells sorted from spleen or lymph node cells, taken before intestinal transplant. Every receptor here comes from a human donor who received an intestinal transplant.

This sequence joins TRBV2 and TRBJ1-1, with TRBD1 matching over 7 bases. Germline V gene sequence: CDR1 SNHLY, CDR2 FYNNEI. With V trimmed by 6 bases and J by 3 bases, 4 bases remained unmatched. This CDR3 is 13 amino acids long. CDR3: CASSTDRDTEAFF. The CDR3 nucleotides read TGTGCCAGCAGCACCGACAGGGACACTGAAGCTTTCTTT.

This chain connects TRBV5-1 to TRBJ1-6; 9 positions match TRBD1. This CDR3 contains 15 residues. CDR1 is SGHRS, CDR2 YFSETQ, per germline. V dropped 3 bases and J dropped 10; count of bases not matched to a gene: 8. The CDR3 DNA reads as TGCGCCAGCAGCTCCCGGGGACAGGGAGACTCACCCCTCCACTTT. The encoded protein is CASSSRGQGDSPLHF.

The rearrangement links TRBV7-2 to TRBJ2-1; 7 positions match TRBD1. The CDR3 loop spans 15 amino acids. Germline V gene data show CDR1 as SGHTA and CDR2 as FQGNSA. With 1 base clipped from V and 2 bases from J, the junction kept 2 bases outside the gene matches. The CDR3 reads CASSLVQGAYNEQFF. The DNA of the CDR3 is TGTGCCAGCAGCTTAGTCCAGGGGGCCTACAATGAGCAGTTCTTC.

The chain employs TRBV9 and TRBJ2-1, with 9 bases aligning to TRBD1. CDR1 SGDLS and CDR2 YYNGEE come from the germline V gene. J lost 6 bases, V lost 3 bases, and 4 bases had no gene match. The CDR3 spans 14 residues. The CDR3 sequence: CASSALGQGNEQFF. CDR3 in DNA: TGTGCCAGCAGCGCCCTGGGACAGGGCAATGAGCAGTTCTTC.

The V and J genes are TRBV28 and TRBJ2-1; D remains unclear. The germline V gene has CDR1 MDHEN and CDR2 SYDVKM. V was clipped by 3 bases and J by 3 bases, with 6 bases between them. The CDR3 runs 13 residues. CDR3 region: CASSFHGYNEQFF. The DNA of the CDR3 is TGTGCCAGCAGTTTTCACGGCTACAATGAGCAGTTCTTC.

The chain recombines TRBV9 with TRBJ2-5; TRBD1 might be the D (6 bases). V lost 0 bases to trimming and J lost 3 bases, with 9 bases between them. CDR1 and CDR2 (germline): SGDLS, YYNGEE. CDR3 length equals 14 residues. DNA for the CDR3: TGTGCCAGCAGCGTAGGATACAGGGAAGAGACCCAGTACTTC. Residues: CASSVGYREETQYF.

V usage is TRBV9 and J usage is TRBJ2-5, with D hard to call. Germline CDR1 and CDR2: SGDLS and YYNGEE. With 1 base removed from V and 1 base from J, the gap between germline ends came to 14 bases. The CDR3 covers 16 residues. The CDR3 here is CASSVTGSARQETQYF. In nucleotides, the CDR3 is TGTGCCAGCAGCGTAACCGGAAGCGCACGCCAAGAGACCCAGTACTTC. The entire variable domain, with the rest obtained from reference TRBV9 and TRBJ2-5, is as follows: DSGVTQTPKHLITATGQRVTLRCSPRSGDLSVYWYQQSLDQGLQFLIQYYNGEERAKGNILERFSAQQFPDLHSELNLSSLELGDSALYFCASSVTGSARQETQYFGPGTRLLVL.

Of note for this clone: The junction does not match germline at one end; this may be a read error. This chain connects TRBV28 to TRBJ2-3; no firm D call. The CDR3 length is 12 residues. Germline V gives CDR1 MDHEN, CDR2 SYDVKM. CDR3: CASSLGTDTQYF. CDR3 in DNA: TGTGCCAGCAGTTTAGGCACCGATACGCAGTATTTT.